This TCR beta chain derives from a study of OX40 agonist ivuxolimab in advanced cancers. Background on the study: Prior anti-PD-1, anti-PD-L1 or anti-CTLA-4 therapy was allowed; 35% to 40% had some. Study-level points and caveats: Also present in some nonresponders was a low level of normalized T-cell clonal expansion.

Measured with immunoSEQ multiplex PCR; TCRdb has only the in-frame clones, and not every one. The profile shows 40,000 to 45,000 clones, just over 85% of them singletons. Peripheral blood came from all dose cohorts at three timepoints. The V and J ends lost 0 bases and 0 bases respectively, with 4 bases between them. Germline loops: CDR1 SGDLS, CDR2 YYNGEE. The CDR3 contains 14 residues. To note about this clone: Its antigen is not identified.

The rearrangement joins TRBV9 to TRBJ1-5, with D unresolved. This TCR was recovered from an adult with an advanced solid tumor such as melanoma, head and neck, liver or kidney cancer. The sequencing used CD4+ or CD8+ T cells sorted from blood, collected in a trial of the OX40 agonist ivuxolimab. The CDR3, as DNA: TGTGCCAGCAGCGTAGGCAATAGCAATCAGCCCCAGCATTTT. It specifies CASSVGNSNQPQHF.